The 8 T cell receptor beta chains below all came from one sample that was sequenced in a study of beta chain features in type 1 diabetes. These TCRs' antigens remain unknown. Findings and caveats of the study: Significant though moderate, a shortening of TCRB CDR3s appeared in all four CD4+ subsets of Type 1 diabetes patients.

The authors reverse transcribed all of the isolated RNA, so sequencing captured expressed TCRB transcripts. The data were produced by immunoSEQ multiplex PCR, yet TCRdb's version contains in-frame clones alone and is incomplete. The sample lists about 160,000 clones, 6.5% to 10% occurring once. The material sequenced was central memory CD4+ T cells from blood. The source of these receptors is a woman aged 18-29 years with type 1 diabetes.

The J gene is TRBJ2-6, the V gene TRBV6-5, with 7 bases fitting TRBD1. Germline V CDR1 and CDR2: MNHEY, SVGAGI. V lost 6 bases to trimming and J lost 1 base; unmatched junction nucleotides: 0. The CDR3 covers 14 residues. Here the CDR3 DNA reads TGTGCCAGCAGCAGGGGGTCTGGGGCCAACGTCCTGACTTTC. Amino acid sequence: CASSRGSGANVLTF.

The rearrangement uses TRBV19 and TRBJ1-2, with 7 bases lining up with TRBD1. With 11 bases clipped from V and 7 bases from J, the junction kept 10 bases outside the gene matches. CDR1 and CDR2 (germline): LNHDA, SQIVND (reference sequence). The CDR3 consists of 12 residues. The DNA for the CDR3 is TGTGCCGCCGGGCAGGGGGTTGGTGGCTACACCTTC. This sequence encodes CAAGQGVGGYTF.

This chain connects TRBV19 to TRBJ1-5; tentative D call: TRBD1 (6 bases). The ends were cut back, 5 bases at V and 0 bases at J, with 11 bases in the middle. CDR1 is LNHDA, CDR2 SQIVND, per germline (reference sequence). This CDR3 has 15 residues. CDR3 sequence reads: CASSPGQISNQPQHF. CDR3 nucleotide sequence: TGTGCCAGTAGTCCCGGACAGATTAGCAATCAGCCCCAGCATTTT.

The CDR3 nucleotides are TGTGCCAGCAGCGACCAGGGAAATAATGAAAAACTGTTTTTT. Amino acid sequence: CASSDQGNNEKLFF. The chain recombines TRBV9 with TRBJ1-4; D is possibly TRBD1 (5 bases). Germline CDR1 reads SGDLS; CDR2 reads YYNGEE. The ends were cut back, 3 bases at V and 4 bases at J, with 10 bases in the middle. This CDR3 has 14 residues.

Only a few counts were recorded for this clone. The chain joins TRBV6-6 to TRBJ2-7; D not resolved. Germline V gene lookup returns CDR1 MNHNY and CDR2 SVGAGI (reference sequence). With 9 bases removed from V and 6 bases from J, the gap between germline ends came to 15 bases. The CDR3 is 12 amino acids. This chain's CDR3 is CASRKAAPEQYF. CDR3 bases: TGTGCCAGTCGAAAGGCGGCTCCCGAGCAGTACTTC.

The chain joins TRBV11-1 to TRBJ2-3, with 10 bases matching TRBD2. The germline gives CDR1 SGHAT, CDR2 FQDESV (reference sequence). The CDR3 is 16 residues long. V shed 4 bases and J 3 bases; nucleotides not matched to a gene: 7. CDR3 residues: CASSSRTSGLTDTQYF. The CDR3 DNA follows: TGTGCCAGCAGCTCCCGGACTAGCGGCCTAACAGATACGCAGTATTTT.

The chain links TRBV5-1 to TRBJ2-4; D perhaps matches TRBD1 (6 bases). CDR3 size: 15 residues. Germline CDR1 reads SGHRS; CDR2 reads YFSETQ. Trimming left V 0 bases short and J 7 bases short, with 14 bases between. The chain's CDR3 is CASSLGPGEFNIQYF. In DNA, the CDR3 is TGCGCCAGCAGCTTGGGTCCAGGGGAATTCAACATTCAGTACTTC.

The V call is TRBV11-2, the J call TRBJ2-5; D is undetermined. CDR3 length: 15 residues. From germline, CDR1 is SGHAT and CDR2 FQNNGV. V gave up 0 bases and J gave up 1 base, with 9 bases separating them. CDR3 residues: CASSLDSGFQETQYF. Written as DNA, the CDR3 is TGTGCCAGCAGCTTAGATTCCGGGTTCCAAGAGACCCAGTACTTC.